This TCR beta chain was found in a study of cytomegalovirus exposure and HLA in healthy donors. Study results and caveats: Researchers counted 180 or so TCR beta chains as cytomegalovirus-associated. A later analysis found first-cohort TCR clusters tended to co-occur in the 90 to 150 validation repertoires. High sensitivity and specificity were reportedly achieved when the classifier diagnosed cytomegalovirus status.

As regards this clone: Its antigen is unknown.

The germline CDR1 and CDR2 sequences are MNHEY and SMNVEV (reference sequence). This CDR3 is 14 amino acids long. V gave up 10 bases and J gave up 8 bases, with 20 bases separating them. The table came from immunoSEQ multiplex PCR; TCRdb's copy has only in-frame clones and leaves some out. The sample comprises a few hundred thousand clones, 80% to 95% of which are singletons, and under 4% rests with the top ten. The sequence came from a woman in her twenties or thirties in good health and CMV-seronegative. Sample: PBMCs. The gene calls are TRBV27 and TRBJ2-2; D remains ambiguous. The CDR3 sequence is CAIRTGQPRGELFF. CDR3 nucleotide sequence: TGTGCCATCCGGACGGGCCAACCAAGGGGGGAGCTGTTTTTT.